These 13 T cell receptor beta chains were sequenced from one sample in a study of T cell repertoires in cytomegalovirus infection. TCRdb recomputed calls from the reads with MiXCR, one row per CDR3 protein. The repertoire holds approximately 500,000 distinct CDR3 sequences, with 16% as singletons. Sequences were obtained from CD8+ T cells from PBMCs. These receptors came from a human donor in good health (CMV status not recorded). Some clones in this sample may be carry-over from other donors' samples.

The chain has TRBV6-2 or TRBV6-3 and TRBJ2-7; 7 bases fit TRBD1. J gave up 2 bases and V 6 bases, and 10 bases lay outside the gene matches. The CDR3 sequence is 15 residues long. Germline V gene data show CDR1 as MNHEY and CDR2 as SVGEGT. The CDR3: CASRTGQDNPYEQYF. The CDR3 DNA is TGTGCCAGCAGGACAGGACAGGATAACCCCTACGAGCAGTACTTC.

V gene TRBV3-1 combines with J gene TRBJ1-2; D may be TRBD1 (6 bases). The ends were cut back, 2 bases at V and 0 bases at J, with 10 bases in the middle. This CDR3 has 15 amino acids. Germline V CDR1 and CDR2: LGHDT, YNNKEL (reference sequence). The CDR3 here is CASSQIQGANYGYTF. The CDR3 coding sequence is TGTGCCAGCAGCCAAATACAGGGAGCTAACTATGGCTACACCTTC.

This chain links TRBV20-1 with TRBJ2-1; D is possibly TRBD1 or TRBD2 (5 bases each). This CDR3 is 14 amino acids long. V was shortened by 5 bases and J by 4 bases, with 15 bases between the two germline ends. CDR1 DFQATT and CDR2 SNEGSKA come from the germline V gene (reference sequence). CDR3 region: CSASRRGDYNEQFF. The CDR3 DNA reads as TGCAGTGCTTCTCGCCGGGGCGATTACAATGAGCAGTTCTTC.

This clonotype was recorded at least ten times. CDR3 loop: CASRLRDRRGYTF. CDR3 DNA: TGTGCCAGCAGGTTACGGGACAGGAGGGGCTACACCTTC. This rearrangement joins TRBV12-3 or TRBV12-4 to TRBJ1-2; 8 nucleotides line up with TRBD1. The CDR3 loop spans 13 amino acids. J lost 8 bases, V lost 6 bases, and 8 bases had no gene match.

This clonotype has at least ten counts. The rearrangement uses TRBV6-1 and TRBJ2-7, with TRBD2 as a possible D gene (5 bases). This CDR3 spans 15 amino acids. V shed 3 bases and J shed 0 bases, with 12 bases lying between them. Germline V gene sequence: CDR1 MNHNS, CDR2 SASEGT. The CDR3 region is CASSEGDYSSYEQYF. CDR3 DNA: TGTGCCAGCAGTGAGGGCGACTACAGCTCCTACGAGCAGTACTTC.

To note about this clonotype: This may be a read error, as it is one base from a much larger clone. This chain links TRBV27 with TRBJ1-5, with unresolved D. Germline lookup yields CDR1 MNHEY and CDR2 SMNVEV (reference sequence). The CDR3 consists of 12 residues. CDR3 residues: CASSSRNQLQHF. DNA of the CDR3: TGTGCCAGCAGTTCCCGCAATCAGCTCCAGCATTTT.

The rearrangement uses TRBV29-1 and TRBJ2-1, with D maybe TRBD2 (7 bases). Trimming cost V 8 bases and J 0 bases, with 14 bases left between them. The germline V gene encodes CDR1 SQVTM and CDR2 ANQGSEA. The CDR3 covers 14 residues. The CDR3 loop is CSILGGPSYNEQFF. CDR3 in DNA: TGCAGCATCCTGGGGGGGCCCTCCTACAATGAGCAGTTCTTC.

This clonotype was counted ten times or more. The rearrangement joins TRBV7-8 to TRBJ2-7, with D uncertain. V lost 1 base and J 5 bases, leaving 6 bases between the germline ends. This CDR3 spans 12 amino acids. Germline lookup yields CDR1 SGHVS and CDR2 FQNEAQ. The CDR3 DNA reads TGTGCCAGCAGCTTAGTACTCCACGAGCAGTACTTC. As protein: CASSLVLHEQYF.

This clonotype was picked up a small number of times. The V and J genes are TRBV14 and TRBJ2-1, with D perhaps assigned TRBD1 or TRBD2 (5 bases each). CDR1 is SGHDN, CDR2 FVKESK, per germline. This CDR3 has 15 amino acids. The V gene lost 0 bases and the J gene lost 8 bases, with 14 bases spanning the gap. CDR3 coding DNA: TGTGCCAGCAGCCAAGAACCGGGACCTTGGTATGAGCAGTTCTTC. Protein product: CASSQEPGPWYEQFF.

This clonotype has just a few counts. This chain links TRBV29-1 with TRBJ2-1, with D perhaps TRBD2 (6 bases). Germline CDR1 reads SQVTM; CDR2 reads ANQGSEA. There are 14 residues in the CDR3. V was pared by 1 base and J by 6 bases, with 13 bases between. This CDR3 reads CSVEGVAGFNEQFF. The CDR3 coding sequence is TGCAGCGTTGAAGGGGTGGCGGGGTTCAATGAGCAGTTCTTC.

This clonotype was seen at least ten times. The chain uses TRBV6-2 or TRBV6-3 and TRBJ2-1; D is unclear. CDR1 MNHEY and CDR2 SVGEGT come from the germline V gene. The CDR3 is 12 residues long. The V end was cut by 2 bases, the J end by 7 bases, with 6 bases between. This CDR3 is CASSYVSNEQFF. For the CDR3, the DNA is TGTGCCAGCAGTTACGTATCGAATGAGCAGTTCTTC.

This clonotype was recorded at least ten times. The V gene is TRBV4-1, the J gene TRBJ1-2; D remains ambiguous. The V end was cut by 4 bases, the J end by 3 bases, with 15 bases between. CDR1 and CDR2 from the germline V gene are MGHRA and YSYEKL. The CDR3 covers 15 residues. This chain's CDR3 is CASSPLEGGDYGYTF. Written as DNA, the CDR3 is TGCGCCAGCAGCCCTCTGGAGGGAGGAGACTATGGCTACACCTTC.

This clonotype was picked up many times. V and J are TRBV6-5 and TRBJ1-3; 7 nucleotides align to TRBD1. Per the germline V gene, CDR1 is MNHEY and CDR2 is SVGAGI. The CDR3 runs 19 residues. Trimming cost V 6 bases and J 0 bases; bases outside gene matches: 17. CDR3 loop: CASRLTGFEVFRSGNTIYF. Written as DNA, the CDR3 is TGTGCCAGCAGATTGACAGGGTTCGAGGTTTTTCGCTCTGGAAACACCATATATTTT.